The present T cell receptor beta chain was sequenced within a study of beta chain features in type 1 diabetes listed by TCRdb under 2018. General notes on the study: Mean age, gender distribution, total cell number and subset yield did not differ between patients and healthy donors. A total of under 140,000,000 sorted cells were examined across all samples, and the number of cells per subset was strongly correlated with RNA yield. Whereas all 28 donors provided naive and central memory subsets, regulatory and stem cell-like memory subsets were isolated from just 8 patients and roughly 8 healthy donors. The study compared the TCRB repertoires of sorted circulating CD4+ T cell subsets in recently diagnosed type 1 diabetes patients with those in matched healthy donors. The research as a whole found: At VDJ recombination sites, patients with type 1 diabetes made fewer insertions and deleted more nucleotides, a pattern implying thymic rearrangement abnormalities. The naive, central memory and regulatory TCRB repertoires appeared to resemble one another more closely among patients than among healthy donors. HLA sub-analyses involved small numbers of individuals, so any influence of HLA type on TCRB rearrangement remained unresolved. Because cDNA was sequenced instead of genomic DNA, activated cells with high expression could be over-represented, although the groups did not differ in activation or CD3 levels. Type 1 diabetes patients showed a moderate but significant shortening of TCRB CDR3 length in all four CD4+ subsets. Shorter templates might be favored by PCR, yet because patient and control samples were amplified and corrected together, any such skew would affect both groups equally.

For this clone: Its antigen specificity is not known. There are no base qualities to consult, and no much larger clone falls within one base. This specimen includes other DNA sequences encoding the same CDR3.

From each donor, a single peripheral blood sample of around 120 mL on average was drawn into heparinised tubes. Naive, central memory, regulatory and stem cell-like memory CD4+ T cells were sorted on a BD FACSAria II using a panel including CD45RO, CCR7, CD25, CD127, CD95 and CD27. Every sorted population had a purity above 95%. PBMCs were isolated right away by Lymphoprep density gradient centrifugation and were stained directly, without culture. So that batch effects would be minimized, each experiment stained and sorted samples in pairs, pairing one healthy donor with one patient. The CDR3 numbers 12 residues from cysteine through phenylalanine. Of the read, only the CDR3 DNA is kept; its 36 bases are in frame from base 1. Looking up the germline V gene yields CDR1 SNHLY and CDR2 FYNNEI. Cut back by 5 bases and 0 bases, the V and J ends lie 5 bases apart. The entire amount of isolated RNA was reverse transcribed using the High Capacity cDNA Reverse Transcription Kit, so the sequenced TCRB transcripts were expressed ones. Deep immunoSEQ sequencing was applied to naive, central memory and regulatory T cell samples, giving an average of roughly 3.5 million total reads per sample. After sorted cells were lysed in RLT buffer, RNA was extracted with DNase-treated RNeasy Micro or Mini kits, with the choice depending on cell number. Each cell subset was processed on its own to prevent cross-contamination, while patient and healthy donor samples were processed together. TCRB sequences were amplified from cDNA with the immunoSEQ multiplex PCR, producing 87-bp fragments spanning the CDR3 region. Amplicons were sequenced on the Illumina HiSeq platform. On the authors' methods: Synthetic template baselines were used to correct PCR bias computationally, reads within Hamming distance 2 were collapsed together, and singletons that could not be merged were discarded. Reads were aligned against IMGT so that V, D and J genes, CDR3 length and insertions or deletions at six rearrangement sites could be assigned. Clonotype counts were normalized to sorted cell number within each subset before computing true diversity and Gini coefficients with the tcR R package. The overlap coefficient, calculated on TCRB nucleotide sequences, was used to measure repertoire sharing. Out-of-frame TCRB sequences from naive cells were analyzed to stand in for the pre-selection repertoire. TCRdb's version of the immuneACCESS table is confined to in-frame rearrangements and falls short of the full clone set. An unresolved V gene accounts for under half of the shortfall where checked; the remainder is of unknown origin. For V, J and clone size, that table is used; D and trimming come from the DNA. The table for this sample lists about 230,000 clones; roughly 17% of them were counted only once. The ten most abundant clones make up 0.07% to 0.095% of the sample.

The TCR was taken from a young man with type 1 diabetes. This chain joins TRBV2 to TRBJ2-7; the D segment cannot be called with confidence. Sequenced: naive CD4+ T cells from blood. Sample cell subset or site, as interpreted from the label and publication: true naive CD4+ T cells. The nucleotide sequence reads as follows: TGTGCCAGCAGTACAAGCTCCTACGAGCAGTACTTC. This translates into CASSTSSYEQYF.